The 22 T cell receptor beta chains listed next were all sequenced from one sample in a study of blood T cell repertoires in COVID-19 (TCRdb year 2020). Libraries were constructed by the immunoSEQ multiplex PCR assay. This is the immuneACCESS table as TCRdb keeps it, with only in-frame sequences that have V and J called. A part of the clones is gone; compared with another copy, unresolved V genes explain less than half, and the rest is unexplained. Across this sample there are approximately 140,000 clones, with about 87% seen only once. The ten largest account for about 6% of the sample. Material for sequencing was peripheral blood. Source of these receptors: a man at least 80 years old with acute or convalescent COVID-19.

This clone has only one observation. The rearrangement links TRBV18 to TRBJ1-1, with D possibly matching TRBD1 (5 bases). Trimming stripped 6 bases from V and 10 bases from J, with 15 bases between. The CDR3 has 12 amino acids. Germline CDR1 reads KGHSH; CDR2 reads LQKENI. DNA for the CDR3: TGTGCCAGCTCCCTTGGGCAAAGGGGAGCTTTCTTT. Translating it yields CASSLGQRGAFF.

V gene TRBV11-2 combines with J gene TRBJ2-1, with D perhaps TRBD1 (6 bases). Looked up from germline, CDR1 is SGHAT and CDR2 is FQNNGV. The V and J ends lost 5 bases and 0 bases respectively, with 14 bases between them. CDR3 length: 16 residues. CDR3 loop: CASSHRTANSYNEQFF. CDR3 DNA sequence: TGTGCCAGCAGCCACCGGACAGCGAACTCCTACAATGAGCAGTTCTTC.

The chain joins TRBV28 to TRBJ2-5; 14 nucleotides align to TRBD2. Unmatched junction bases numbered 16, after V lost 3 bases and J lost 4 bases. CDR3 length: 20 residues. Germline V gene lookup returns CDR1 MDHEN and CDR2 SYDVKM. CDR3 coding DNA: TGTGCCAGCAGTTTGGAACTCTCCAAGGGACTAGCGGGAGATAGAGAGACCCAGTACTTC. Amino acids: CASSLELSKGLAGDRETQYF.

The chain couples TRBV28 to TRBJ2-5; D unresolved. The germline CDR1 and CDR2 sequences are MDHEN and SYDVKM. The CDR3 loop spans 13 amino acids. The V and J ends lost 4 bases and 2 bases respectively, with 8 bases between them. As DNA, the CDR3 is TGTGCCAGCAGTTCGGGTGGGCAAGAGACCCAGTACTTC. Its protein product is CASSSGGQETQYF.

V gene TRBV5-1 combines with J gene TRBJ1-2, with D possibly matching TRBD1 (5 bases). CDR1 is SGHRS, CDR2 YFSETQ, per germline. Trimming shortened V by 0 bases and J by 11 bases, and 17 bases separated the two germline ends. The CDR3 runs 14 residues. The CDR3 bases are TGCGCCAGCAGCTTGGCGGGGGTCCAAGAAGCGTACACCTTC. Protein: CASSLAGVQEAYTF.

The V and J genes are TRBV5-1 and TRBJ1-1; TRBD1 might be the D (5 bases). CDR1 is SGHRS, CDR2 YFSETQ, per germline. V was pared by 1 base and J by 5 bases, with 18 bases between. CDR3 size: 16 residues. CDR3 amino acids: CASSLLYGTETTEAFF. CDR3 nucleotides: TGCGCCAGCAGCTTGTTGTACGGGACTGAGACAACTGAAGCTTTCTTT.

The table lists this clone with a few counts. The CDR3 is CASRMFTGQNTEAFF. In nucleotides, the CDR3 is TGCGCCAGCAGAATGTTTACAGGCCAGAACACTGAAGCTTTCTTT. The rearrangement joins TRBV5-1 to TRBJ1-1; possible D gene TRBD1, 5 bases. The V gene's germline CDR1 is SGHRS and CDR2 YFSETQ. The CDR3 extends over 15 amino acids. V gave up 5 bases and J gave up 1 base, with 15 bases separating them.

The chain employs TRBV9 and TRBJ1-1, with D possibly TRBD1 on 6 matching bases. Trimming took 0 bases from V and 4 from J, leaving 13 bases between them. Per germline, CDR1 SGDLS and CDR2 YYNGEE. The CDR3 runs 15 residues. The CDR3 is CASSVDGGGGTEAFF. The CDR3 DNA is TGTGCCAGCAGCGTAGACGGGGGCGGGGGCACTGAAGCTTTCTTT.

The CDR3, as DNA: TGTGCCAGCAGTGATATAAACAGGGGGTCGGGACAGCCCCAGCATTTT. This encodes CASSDINRGSGQPQHF. The chain carries TRBV6-1 and TRBJ1-5; 8 nucleotides line up with TRBD1. The CDR3 covers 16 residues. Germline assignment: CDR1 MNHNS and CDR2 SASEGT. V gave up 3 bases and J gave up 7 bases; unmatched junction bases: 11.

V gene TRBV7-2 combines with J gene TRBJ2-3, with TRBD2 matching 9 bases. V trimming: 2 bases; J trimming: 2 bases; junction bases outside the gene matches: 2. Germline V gene sequence: CDR1 SGHTA, CDR2 FQGNSA. The CDR3 loop spans 15 amino acids. CDR3 sequence reads: CASSLRGRATDTQYF. In DNA, the CDR3 is TGTGCCAGCAGCTTACGCGGGAGGGCCACAGATACGCAGTATTTT. The variable domain in full, completed from reference TRBV7-2 and TRBJ2-3, reads GAGVSQSPSNKVTEKGKDVELRCDPISGHTALYWYRQSLGQGLEFLIYFQGNSAPDKSGLPSDRFSAERTGGSVSTLTIQRTQQEDSAVYLCASSLRGRATDTQYFGPGTRLTVL.

This clone was picked up one time. The genes are TRBV5-1 and TRBJ2-1; no definite D call. This CDR3 contains 11 residues. The germline V and J ends were trimmed by 6 bases and 7 bases, with 8 bases remaining between them. CDR1 and CDR2 (germline): SGHRS, YFSETQ. CDR3 in DNA: TGCGCCAGCAAAGAAGCAAATGAGCAGTTCTTC. The encoded protein is CASKEANEQFF.

The chain joins TRBV18 to TRBJ2-1, with 8 bases matching TRBD2. V trimming: 2 bases; J trimming: 1 base; junction bases outside the gene matches: 7. The CDR3 length is 17 residues. Germline loops: CDR1 KGHSH, CDR2 LQKENI. The CDR3 coding sequence is TGTGCCAGCTCACCAGGAAGCGGGAGAGGTTCCTACAATGAGCAGTTCTTC. Translated: CASSPGSGRGSYNEQFF.

The chain uses TRBV28 and TRBJ2-7; TRBD1 matches at 7 bases. J was trimmed by 6 bases and V by 5 bases; bases with no gene match: 4. From germline, CDR1 is MDHEN and CDR2 SYDVKM. The CDR3 spans 12 residues. CDR3 loop: CASSHRGFEQYF. In nucleotides, the CDR3 is TGTGCCAGCAGTCACAGGGGTTTCGAGCAGTACTTC.

This clone was seen a handful of times. This rearrangement joins TRBV6-2 or TRBV6-3 to TRBJ2-3, with 9 bases matching TRBD2. The junction had 9 bases not matched to a gene; V was cut back by 4 bases and J by 4 bases. The CDR3 covers 16 residues. CDR1 MNHEY and CDR2 SVGEGT come from the germline V gene. The CDR3 DNA is TGTGCCAGCAGTTGGGTGGCGGGAGGGGGTGCAGATACGCAGTATTTT. Its translation: CASSWVAGGGADTQYF.

This sequence joins TRBV6-6 and TRBJ1-5; D is unclear. This CDR3 spans 15 amino acids. Trimming took 3 bases from V and 3 from J, leaving 12 bases between them. Germline loops: CDR1 MNHNY, CDR2 SVGAGI (reference sequence). CDR3 DNA sequence: TGTGCCAGCAGTTATGGTTCACAGACCAATCAGCCCCAGCATTTT. As protein: CASSYGSQTNQPQHF.

This clone was detected once. The genes are TRBV20-1 and TRBJ2-4; 11 bases fit TRBD2. V shed 3 bases, J shed 16 bases, and the junction held 11 bases outside the gene matches. The CDR3 runs 13 residues. Germline-derived CDR1 and CDR2 are DFQATT and SNEGSKA (reference sequence). The CDR3 DNA is TGCAGTGCTAGTGCCTTCCTAGCGGGGGGTATATACTTC. Its translation: CSASAFLAGGIYF.

This chain joins TRBV6-1 and TRBJ2-2; D is perhaps TRBD1 (6 bases). Germline V gene lookup returns CDR1 MNHNS and CDR2 SASEGT. There are 15 residues in the CDR3. V was cut by 3 bases and J by 4 bases, with 12 bases left in between. The CDR3 sequence is CASSDRDTSTGELFF. The CDR3 bases are TGTGCCAGCAGTGACCGGGACACCAGCACCGGGGAGCTGTTTTTT.

V gene TRBV24-1 combines with J gene TRBJ1-5; no clear D. The CDR3 consists of 17 residues. Germline V gene sequence: CDR1 KGHDR, CDR2 SFDVKD. V was clipped by 0 bases and J by 0 bases, with 11 bases between them. CDR3 in DNA: TGTGCCACCAGTGATTTGCCCCCAGGTTATAGCAATCAGCCCCAGCATTTT. Encoded protein: CATSDLPPGYSNQPQHF.

This chain uses TRBV3-1 (or the pseudogene TRBV3-2) with TRBJ1-3; D remains ambiguous. V was pared by 1 base and J by 3 bases, with 10 bases between. The CDR3 is 15 amino acids. Per germline, CDR1 LGHDT and CDR2 YNNKEL (reference sequence). Here the CDR3 DNA reads TGTGCCAGCAGCCAAGGTGGAGGTTTTGGAAACACCATATATTTT. Protein product: CASSQGGGFGNTIYF.

The chain is built from TRBV30 and TRBJ2-3, with no clear D. The CDR3 is made up of 12 amino acids. Germline CDR1 GTSNPN, CDR2 SVGIG (reference sequence). V lost 0 bases and J 3 bases, leaving 4 bases between the germline ends. DNA of the CDR3: TGTGCCTGGAGTGTACGGACAGATACGCAGTATTTT. Protein product: CAWSVRTDTQYF.

The table lists this clone with a count of one. This chain joins TRBV21-1 and TRBJ2-5; TRBD1 was called by the table and not checked on the DNA. TRBV21-1 is assigned pseudogene status. The CDR3 is made up of 17 amino acids. The CDR3: CANSKKDGTGHQETQYF. The CDR3 DNA reads as TGTGCCAACAGCAAAAAGGACGGGACAGGCCACCAAGAGACCCAGTACTTC.

This chain uses TRBV2 with TRBJ1-2; TRBD1 matches at 8 bases. This CDR3 is built from 14 residues. V shed 4 bases and J 2 bases; nucleotides not matched to a gene: 3. CDR1 SNHLY and CDR2 FYNNEI come from the germline V gene. The CDR3 sequence: CASSGNRGNYGYTF. CDR3 bases: TGTGCCAGCAGTGGAAACAGGGGGAACTATGGCTACACCTTC.